This TCR beta chain was obtained from a study of T cell repertoires in cytomegalovirus infection. In TCRdb, the reads were re-called with MiXCR into one record per CDR3 protein. The data show roughly 240,000 distinct CDR3 sequences, around 6.4% seen once. Between the trimmed V and J ends, which lost 3 bases and 1 base, there was a span of 6 bases. Germline V gives CDR1 SQVTM, CDR2 ANQGSEA. The CDR3 length is 12 residues. This clonotype was counted only a few times. The sample was PBMCs. The sequence derives from a human donor in good health (CMV status not recorded). Some clones in this sample may be carry-over from other donors' samples. The chain carries TRBV29-1 and TRBJ2-5, with D tentatively TRBD1 (5 bases). For the CDR3, the DNA is TGCAGCGTTGAGGGGCCCCAAGAGACCCAGTACTTC. It translates to CSVEGPQETQYF.